This T cell receptor beta chain was sequenced in a study of blood T cell repertoires in COVID-19. Study-level information: Italy, Spain and the United States were the sources of the convalescent and acute COVID-19 samples. Sources were T cells, B-cell-depleted T cells, or PBMCs; the material itself was cDNA or gDNA.

In the authors' workflow: Amplified reference gene primers provided the basis for estimating nucleated cell counts. Assay: immunoSEQ multiplex PCR; the TCRdb copy retains only in-frame clones and omits some. V, J and clone size are those of that table, while D and trimming were read from the DNA. The sample records approximately 10,000 clones, about 89% being singletons. This clonotype originated in a woman aged 60 to 75 with active COVID-19. Sequencing was carried out using peripheral blood.

The CDR3: CASSYGTGDGQPQHF. CDR3 sequence (DNA): TGTGCCAGCAGTTACGGGACAGGGGATGGTCAGCCCCAGCATTTT. The V gene is TRBV6-5, the J gene TRBJ1-5, with 10 bases that match TRBD1. The CDR3 spans 15 residues. Germline CDR1 reads MNHEY; CDR2 reads SVGAGI. J lost 6 bases, V lost 2 bases, and 4 bases had no gene match.